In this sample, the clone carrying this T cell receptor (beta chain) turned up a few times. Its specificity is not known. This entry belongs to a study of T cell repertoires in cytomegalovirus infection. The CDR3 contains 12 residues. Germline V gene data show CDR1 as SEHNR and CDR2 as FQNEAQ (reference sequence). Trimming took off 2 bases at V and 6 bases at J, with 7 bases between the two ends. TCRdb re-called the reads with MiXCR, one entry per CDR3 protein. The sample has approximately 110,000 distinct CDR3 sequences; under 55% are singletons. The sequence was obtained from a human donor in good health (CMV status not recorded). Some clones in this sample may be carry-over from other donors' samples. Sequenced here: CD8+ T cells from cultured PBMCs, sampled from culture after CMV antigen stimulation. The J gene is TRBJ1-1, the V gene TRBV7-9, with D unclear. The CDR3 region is CASSLPHPEAFF. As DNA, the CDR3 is TGTGCCAGCAGCTTACCGCACCCTGAAGCTTTCTTT.